A single T cell receptor (beta chain) is shown here with its context. Its antigen is unidentified. This record comes from a study of shared clonotypes between healthy human individuals. Findings of the study overall: Generation probabilities of non-shared clonotypes were lower (relative to those shared by all four donors).

CD45RA-negative memory and CD45RA+ naive subsets were split from the CD4+ cells. Deletions cut 8 bases from V and 0 bases from J, with 17 bases between. Germline lookup yields CDR1 SEHNR and CDR2 FQNEAQ (reference sequence). CDR3 length equals 16 residues. Every subset had its genomic DNA shared out evenly among several immunoSEQ plates. Sorted subsets were amplified in replicate PCRs using 200 ng DNA, about 30,000 T cell genomes. Only in-frame clones appear in the TCRdb table, and some are missing; sequencing was by immunoSEQ multiplex PCR. The sample has approximately 1.5 million clones; roughly 98.5% are singletons.

Sequencing input: naive CD4+ T cells sorted from blood. Documented subset: CD45RA+ positively selected. The sequence was collected from a man aged 25 to 40 in good health. This rearrangement joins TRBV7-9 to TRBJ2-1; no clear D gene. In DNA, the CDR3 is TGTGCCAGCCGGGTGGCTACCGTAAGCTCCTACAATGAGCAGTTCTTC. Translating gives CASRVATVSSYNEQFF.